These T cell receptor beta chains were read from a single sample in a study of identical twins. Each CDR3 protein is one row after TCRdb ran MiXCR on the 5' RACE reads. This table holds about 890,000 distinct CDR3 sequences, 10% to 15% found once. These same data were also listed under a study on yellow fever vaccine responses in identical twins.

Sequencing input: PBMCs. The source of these receptors is a woman aged 18-30 years in good health. Both conserved end residues are part of each CDR3. The D gene is left open where the match is weak. Clone size, where shown, is once, few, many, or a class for clones that have expanded.

CDR3nt: TGCAGCGTTGGTCGGGATAACACCGGGGAGCTGTTTTTT; CDR3aa: CSVGRDNTGELFF; d_gene: .; j_gene: TRBJ2-2; v_gene: TRBV29-1; abundance: many
CDR3nt: TGTGCCAGCAGCGAAAGGCCCGGGACAGGCTATGGCTACACCTTC; CDR3aa: CASSERPGTGYGYTF; d_gene: TRBD1; j_gene: TRBJ1-2; v_gene: TRBV7-8; abundance: few
CDR3nt: TGTGCCAGCAGTTACTCCCAACTAGCGGGAGGGCCGGGGGAGCAGTACTTC; CDR3aa: CASSYSQLAGGPGEQYF; d_gene: TRBD2; j_gene: TRBJ2-7; v_gene: TRBV6-5; abundance: .
CDR3nt: TGCGCCAGCAGCTTGGCCGGCGGGAGCCCCGCAGATACGCAGTATTTT; CDR3aa: CASSLAGGSPADTQYF; d_gene: TRBD2; j_gene: TRBJ2-3; v_gene: TRBV5-1; abundance: few
CDR3nt: TGCAGCGACTTGGGATTAGACGCCTACAATGAGCAGTTCTTC; CDR3aa: CSDLGLDAYNEQFF; d_gene: .; j_gene: TRBJ2-1; v_gene: TRBV29-1; abundance: many
CDR3nt: TGTGCCAGCAGCTTACCTTTGGGAACTTTCTTT; CDR3aa: CASSLPLGTFF; d_gene: .; j_gene: TRBJ1-1; v_gene: TRBV7-9; abundance: few
CDR3nt: TGTGCCAGCAGCTTACTCGACAGGGAGAATGAGCAGTTCTTC; CDR3aa: CASSLLDRENEQFF; d_gene: TRBD1; j_gene: TRBJ2-1; v_gene: TRBV13; abundance: .
CDR3nt: TGTGCCAGCAGTGAAGAGGTGGGGCAAGCTTTCTTT; CDR3aa: CASSEEVGQAFF; d_gene: .; j_gene: TRBJ1-1; v_gene: TRBV2; abundance: few
CDR3nt: TGTGCCAGCAGCCGACCGGGGGGAGGAGAGACCCAGTACTTC; CDR3aa: CASSRPGGGETQYF; d_gene: TRBD2; j_gene: TRBJ2-5; v_gene: TRBV12-3/TRBV12-4; abundance: few
CDR3nt: TGTGCCAGCAGCTTAGGCACGGGCACAGCCTATAATTCACCCCTCCACTTT; CDR3aa: CASSLGTGTAYNSPLHF; d_gene: .; j_gene: TRBJ1-6; v_gene: TRBV3-1; abundance: many
CDR3nt: TGTGCCAGCAGCTCCCGGGACAGGGGGCCGGAGGAGCAGTACTTC; CDR3aa: CASSSRDRGPEEQYF; d_gene: TRBD1; j_gene: TRBJ2-7; v_gene: TRBV7-9; abundance: few
CDR3nt: TGTGCCAGCAGCTTAATGGAGTTGGTAGCCAGCACCGGGGAGCTGTTTTTT; CDR3aa: CASSLMELVASTGELFF; d_gene: .; j_gene: TRBJ2-2; v_gene: TRBV7-9; abundance: many
CDR3nt: TGTGCCAGCAGCTTAGCACAGGGGTTATACAATGAGCAGTTCTTC; CDR3aa: CASSLAQGLYNEQFF; d_gene: TRBD1; j_gene: TRBJ2-1; v_gene: TRBV7-2; abundance: few
CDR3nt: TGTGCCAGCAGCGTATTCGGGAGGACCCTCGGGGCCAACGTCCTGACTTTC; CDR3aa: CASSVFGRTLGANVLTF; d_gene: TRBD2; j_gene: TRBJ2-6; v_gene: TRBV9; abundance: few
CDR3nt: TGTGCCAGCAGCCGACCAAGATTGGGGTCCCCGAACACTGAAGCTTTCTTT; CDR3aa: CASSRPRLGSPNTEAFF; d_gene: .; j_gene: TRBJ1-1; v_gene: TRBV6-2/TRBV6-3; abundance: few
CDR3nt: TGCGCCAGCAGCTTGTCGGGACATTTCTACGAGCAGTACTTC; CDR3aa: CASSLSGHFYEQYF; d_gene: .; j_gene: TRBJ2-7; v_gene: TRBV5-1; abundance: many
CDR3nt: TGTGCCAGCAGCCAACACCGTAGACTAGCGGGAGAAAACATTCAGTACTTC; CDR3aa: CASSQHRRLAGENIQYF; d_gene: TRBD2; j_gene: TRBJ2-4; v_gene: TRBV3-1; abundance: few
CDR3nt: TGCGCCAGCAGCCAAAACCTAGCGGGGGGCCTCCAAGAGACCCAGTACTTC; CDR3aa: CASSQNLAGGLQETQYF; d_gene: TRBD2; j_gene: TRBJ2-5; v_gene: TRBV4-1; abundance: .
CDR3nt: TGTGCCAGCAGCCCCGGGACCACCTCGGTAAATGAGCAGTTCTTC; CDR3aa: CASSPGTTSVNEQFF; d_gene: .; j_gene: TRBJ2-1; v_gene: TRBV2; abundance: .
CDR3nt: TGTGCCAGCAGTAACCCTAGGGTCCCCACAGATACGCAGTATTTT; CDR3aa: CASSNPRVPTDTQYF; d_gene: .; j_gene: TRBJ2-3; v_gene: TRBV6-5; abundance: few
CDR3nt: TGTGCCAGCAGCCCGAGGGCGGGTTCCTACGAGCAGTACTTC; CDR3aa: CASSPRAGSYEQYF; d_gene: .; j_gene: TRBJ2-7; v_gene: TRBV7-9; abundance: .